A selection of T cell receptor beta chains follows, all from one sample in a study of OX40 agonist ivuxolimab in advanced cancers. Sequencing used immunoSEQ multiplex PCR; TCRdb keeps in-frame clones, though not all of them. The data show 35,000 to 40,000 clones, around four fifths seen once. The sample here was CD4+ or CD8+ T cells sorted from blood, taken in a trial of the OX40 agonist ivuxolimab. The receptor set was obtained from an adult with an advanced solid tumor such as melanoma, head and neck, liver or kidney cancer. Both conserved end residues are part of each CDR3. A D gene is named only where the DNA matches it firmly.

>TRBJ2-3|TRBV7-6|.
CASSLEVGTDTQYF
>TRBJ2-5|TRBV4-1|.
CASSQARGGGRETQYF
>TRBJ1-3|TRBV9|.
CASSARLTDGSGNTIYF
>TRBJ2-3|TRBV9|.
CASSVLGTDTQYF
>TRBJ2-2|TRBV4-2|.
CASSQGGAAGGELFF
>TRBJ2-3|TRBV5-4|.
CASSSGSPTDTQYF
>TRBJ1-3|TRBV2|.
CASSPRAGNTIYF
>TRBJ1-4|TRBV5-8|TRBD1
CASSPTTGTNEKLFF
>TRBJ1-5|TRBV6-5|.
CASTKKSNQPQHF
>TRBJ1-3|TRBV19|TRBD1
CASSPWTGSGNTIYF
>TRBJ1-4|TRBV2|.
CASSQYLGGSRATNEKLFF
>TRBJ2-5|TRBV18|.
CASSQYQETQYF
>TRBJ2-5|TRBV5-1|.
CASSLATGETQYF
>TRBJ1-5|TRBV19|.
CARSKEWGRQPQHF
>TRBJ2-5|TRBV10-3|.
CAISGGAGETQYF
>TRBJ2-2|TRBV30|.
CASQGLGTGELFF
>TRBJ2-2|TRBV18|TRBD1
CASSQQGQDGELFF